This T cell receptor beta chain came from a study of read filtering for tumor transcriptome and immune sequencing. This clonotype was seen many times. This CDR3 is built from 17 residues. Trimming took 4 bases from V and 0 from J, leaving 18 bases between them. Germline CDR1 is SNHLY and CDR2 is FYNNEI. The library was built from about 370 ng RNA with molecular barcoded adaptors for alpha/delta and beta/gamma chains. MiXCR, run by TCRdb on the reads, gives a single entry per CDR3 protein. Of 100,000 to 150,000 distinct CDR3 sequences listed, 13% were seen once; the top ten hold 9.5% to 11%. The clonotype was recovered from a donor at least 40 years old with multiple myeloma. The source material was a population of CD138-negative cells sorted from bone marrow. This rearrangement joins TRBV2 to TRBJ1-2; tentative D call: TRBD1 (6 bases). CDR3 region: CASSGLDSYFTNYGYTF. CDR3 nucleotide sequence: TGTGCCAGCAGTGGATTGGACAGCTACTTCACTAACTATGGCTACACCTTC.